This T cell receptor (beta chain) was observed in a study of cytomegalovirus exposure and HLA in healthy donors. This CDR3 contains 12 residues. From germline, CDR1 is MNHNS and CDR2 SASEGT. The V and J ends lost 8 bases and 7 bases, in that order; junction bases with no gene match: 4. Libraries were prepared by immunoSEQ multiplex PCR; TCRdb keeps only in-frame clonotypes and omits some of them. The sample includes fewer than 90,000 clones, 90% to 97% of them seen just once. The sequenced sample was PBMCs. V gene TRBV6-1 combines with J gene TRBJ1-2, with 10 bases matching TRBD1. The TCR sequence derives from a young man in good health and CMV-seropositive. The CDR3 nucleotides are TGTGCCAGCGAGGACAGGGGGTCTGGCTACACCTTC. As protein: CASEDRGSGYTF.